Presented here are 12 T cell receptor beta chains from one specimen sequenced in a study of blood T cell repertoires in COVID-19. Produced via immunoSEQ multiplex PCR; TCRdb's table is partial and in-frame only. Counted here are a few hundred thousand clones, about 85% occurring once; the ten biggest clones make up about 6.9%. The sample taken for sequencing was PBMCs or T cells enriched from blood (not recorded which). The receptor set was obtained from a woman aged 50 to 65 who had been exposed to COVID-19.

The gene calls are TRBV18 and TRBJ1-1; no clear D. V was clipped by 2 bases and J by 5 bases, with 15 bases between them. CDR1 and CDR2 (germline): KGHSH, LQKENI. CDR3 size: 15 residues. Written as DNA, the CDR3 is TGTGCCAGCTCACCAGCGACGGGAGCGGGAACTGAAGCTTTCTTT. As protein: CASSPATGAGTEAFF.

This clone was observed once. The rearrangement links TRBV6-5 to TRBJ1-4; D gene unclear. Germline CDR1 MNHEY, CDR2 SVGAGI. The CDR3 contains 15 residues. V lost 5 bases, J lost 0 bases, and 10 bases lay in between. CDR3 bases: TGTGCCAGCAGTAAGGAGGCTGCAACTAATGAAAAACTGTTTTTT. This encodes CASSKEAATNEKLFF.

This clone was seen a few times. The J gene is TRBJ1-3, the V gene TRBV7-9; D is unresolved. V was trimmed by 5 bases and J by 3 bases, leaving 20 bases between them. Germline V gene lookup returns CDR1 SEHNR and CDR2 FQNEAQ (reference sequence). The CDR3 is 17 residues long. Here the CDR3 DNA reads TGTGCCAGCAGCGCTCCCAACCGATCATCCGGTGGAAACACCATATATTTT. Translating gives CASSAPNRSSGGNTIYF.

CDR3 nucleotide sequence: TGTGCCAGTAGCCTACAGGGGCCCCCCCAGCATTTT. Its translation: CASSLQGPPQHF. The rearrangement uses TRBV19 and TRBJ1-5; 7 nucleotides line up with TRBD1. V lost 6 bases and J lost 10; bases outside the gene matches: 6. CDR1 is LNHDA and CDR2 is SQIVND in the germline V gene (reference sequence). This CDR3 is 12 amino acids long.

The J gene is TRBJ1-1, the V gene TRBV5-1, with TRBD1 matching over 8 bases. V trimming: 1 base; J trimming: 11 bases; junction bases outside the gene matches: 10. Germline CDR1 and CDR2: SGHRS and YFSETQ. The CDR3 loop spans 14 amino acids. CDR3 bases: TGCGCCAGCAGCTTGAGGCAGGGGGCAAGGAAGGCTTTCTTT. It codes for CASSLRQGARKAFF.

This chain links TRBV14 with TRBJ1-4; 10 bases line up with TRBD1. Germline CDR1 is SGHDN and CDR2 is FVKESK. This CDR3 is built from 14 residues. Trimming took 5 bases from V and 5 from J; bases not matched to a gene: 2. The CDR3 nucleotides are TGTGCCAGCAGCAGGGACAGGGGAAATGAAAAACTGTTTTTT. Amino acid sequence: CASSRDRGNEKLFF.

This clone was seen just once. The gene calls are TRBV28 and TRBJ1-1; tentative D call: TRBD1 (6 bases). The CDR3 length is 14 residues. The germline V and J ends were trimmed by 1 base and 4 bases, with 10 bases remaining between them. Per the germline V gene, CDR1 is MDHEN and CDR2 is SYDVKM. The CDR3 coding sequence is TGTGCCAGCAGTTTATTTGAGGGGGTCACTGAAGCTTTCTTT. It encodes CASSLFEGVTEAFF.

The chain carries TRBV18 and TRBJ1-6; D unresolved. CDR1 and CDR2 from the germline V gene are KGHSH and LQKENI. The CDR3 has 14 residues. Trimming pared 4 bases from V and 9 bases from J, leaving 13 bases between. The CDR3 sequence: CASSLRADISPLHF. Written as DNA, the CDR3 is TGTGCCAGCTCACTTAGAGCAGACATTTCACCCCTCCACTTT. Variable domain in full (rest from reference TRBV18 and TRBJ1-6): NAGVMQNPRHLVRRRGQEARLRCSPMKGHSHVYWYRQLPEEGLKFMVYLQKENIIDESGMPKERFSAEFPKEGPSILRIQQVVRGDSAAYFCASSLRADISPLHFGNGTRLTVT.

CDR3 residues: CASRGLYNEQFF. CDR3 DNA sequence: TGTGCCTCCAGGGGGCTCTACAATGAGCAGTTCTTC. This chain joins TRBV19 and TRBJ2-1; TRBD1 aligns across 8 bases. The CDR3 loop spans 12 amino acids. Germline assignment: CDR1 LNHDA and CDR2 SQIVND (reference sequence). Losses at the gene ends were 11 bases for V and 3 bases for J; bases not matched to a gene: 3. The full variable domain, rest sourced from reference TRBV19 and TRBJ2-1, is DGGITQSPKYLFRKEGQNVTLSCEQNLNHDAMYWYRQDPGQGLRLIYYSQIVNDFQKGDIAEGYSVSREKKESFPLTVTSAQKNPTAFYLCASRGLYNEQFFGPGTRLTVL.

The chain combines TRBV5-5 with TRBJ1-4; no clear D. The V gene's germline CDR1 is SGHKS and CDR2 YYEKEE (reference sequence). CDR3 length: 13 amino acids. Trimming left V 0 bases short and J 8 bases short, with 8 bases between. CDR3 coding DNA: TGTGCCAGCAGCTTGGCCTGGCGGGAAAAACTGTTTTTT. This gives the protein CASSLAWREKLFF.

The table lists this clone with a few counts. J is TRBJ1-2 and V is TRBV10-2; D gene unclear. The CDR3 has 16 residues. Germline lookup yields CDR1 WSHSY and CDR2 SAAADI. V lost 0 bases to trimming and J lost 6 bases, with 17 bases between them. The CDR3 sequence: CASSESIVTVADGYTF. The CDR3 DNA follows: TGCGCCAGCAGTGAGTCTATCGTCACCGTGGCGGATGGCTACACCTTC.

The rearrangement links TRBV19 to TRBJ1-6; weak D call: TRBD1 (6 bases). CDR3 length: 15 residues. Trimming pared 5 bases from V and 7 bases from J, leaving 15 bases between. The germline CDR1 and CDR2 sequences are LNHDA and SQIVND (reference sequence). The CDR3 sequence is CASSPAGTSNSPLHF. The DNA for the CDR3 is TGTGCCAGTAGTCCCGCCGGGACAAGCAATTCACCCCTCCACTTT.